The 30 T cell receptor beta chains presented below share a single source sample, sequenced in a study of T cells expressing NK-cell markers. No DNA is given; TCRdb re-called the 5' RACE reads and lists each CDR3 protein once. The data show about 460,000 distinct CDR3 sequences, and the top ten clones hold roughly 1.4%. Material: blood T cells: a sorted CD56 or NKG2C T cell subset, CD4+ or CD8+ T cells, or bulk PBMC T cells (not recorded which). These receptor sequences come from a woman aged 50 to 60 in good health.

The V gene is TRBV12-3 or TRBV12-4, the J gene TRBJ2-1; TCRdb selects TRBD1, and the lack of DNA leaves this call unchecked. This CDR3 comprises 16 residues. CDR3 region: CASSLRLSGTYNEQFF.

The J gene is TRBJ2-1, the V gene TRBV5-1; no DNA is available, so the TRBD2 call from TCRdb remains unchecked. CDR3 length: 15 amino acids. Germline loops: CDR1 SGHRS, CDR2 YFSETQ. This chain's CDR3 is CASSTEGLDYNEQFF.

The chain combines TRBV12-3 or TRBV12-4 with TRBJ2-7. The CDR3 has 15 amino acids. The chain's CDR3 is CASSLRQRDSYEQYF.

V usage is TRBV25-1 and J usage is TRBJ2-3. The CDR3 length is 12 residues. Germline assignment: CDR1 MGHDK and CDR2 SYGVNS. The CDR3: CASSDLADTQYF.

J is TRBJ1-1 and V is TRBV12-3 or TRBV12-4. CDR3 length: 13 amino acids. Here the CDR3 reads CASSLAGKTEAFF.

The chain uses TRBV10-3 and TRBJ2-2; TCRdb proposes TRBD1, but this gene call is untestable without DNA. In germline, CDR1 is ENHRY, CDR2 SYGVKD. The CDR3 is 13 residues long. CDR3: CAIYREHTGELFF.

The CDR3 sequence is CASSRSAGWETQYF. The chain employs TRBV19 and TRBJ2-5. The CDR3 length is 14 residues. From germline, CDR1 is LNHDA and CDR2 SQIVND (reference sequence).

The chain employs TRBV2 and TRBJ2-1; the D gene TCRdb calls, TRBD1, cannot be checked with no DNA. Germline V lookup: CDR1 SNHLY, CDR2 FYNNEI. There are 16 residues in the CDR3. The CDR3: CASRALAFPRYNEQFF.

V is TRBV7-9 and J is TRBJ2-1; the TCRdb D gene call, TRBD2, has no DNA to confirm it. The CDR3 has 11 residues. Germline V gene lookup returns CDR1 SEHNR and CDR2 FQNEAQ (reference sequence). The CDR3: CASSSSSEQFF.

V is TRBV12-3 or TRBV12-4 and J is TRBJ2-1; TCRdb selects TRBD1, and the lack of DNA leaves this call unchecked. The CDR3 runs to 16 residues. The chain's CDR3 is CASSEFPGQTYNEQFF.

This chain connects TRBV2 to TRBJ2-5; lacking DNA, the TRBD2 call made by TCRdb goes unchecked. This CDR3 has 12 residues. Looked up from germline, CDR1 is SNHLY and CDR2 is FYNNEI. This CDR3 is CASRGLQETQYF.

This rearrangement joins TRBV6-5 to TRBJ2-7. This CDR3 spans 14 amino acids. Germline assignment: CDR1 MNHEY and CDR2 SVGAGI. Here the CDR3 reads CASSYAFGPDEQYF.

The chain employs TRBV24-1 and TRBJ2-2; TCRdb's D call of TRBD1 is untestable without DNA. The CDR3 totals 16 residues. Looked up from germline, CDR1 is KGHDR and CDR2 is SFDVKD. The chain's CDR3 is CATSDTQGARTGELFF.

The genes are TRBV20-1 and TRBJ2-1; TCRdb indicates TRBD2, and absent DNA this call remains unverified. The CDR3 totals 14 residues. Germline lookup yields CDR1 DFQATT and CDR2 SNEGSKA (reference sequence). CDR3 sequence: CSAGGTSGTNEQFF.

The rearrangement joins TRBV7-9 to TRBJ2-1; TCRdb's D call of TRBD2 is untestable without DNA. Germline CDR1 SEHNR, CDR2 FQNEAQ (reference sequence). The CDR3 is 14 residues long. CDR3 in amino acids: CASSSPSSHNEQFF.

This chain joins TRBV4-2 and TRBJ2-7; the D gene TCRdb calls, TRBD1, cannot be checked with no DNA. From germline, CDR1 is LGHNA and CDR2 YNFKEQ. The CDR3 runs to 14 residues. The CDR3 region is CASSQEVGAYEQYF.

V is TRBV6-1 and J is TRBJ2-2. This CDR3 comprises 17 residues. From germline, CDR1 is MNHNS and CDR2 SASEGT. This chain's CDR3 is CATKLRRSRGVAGELFF.

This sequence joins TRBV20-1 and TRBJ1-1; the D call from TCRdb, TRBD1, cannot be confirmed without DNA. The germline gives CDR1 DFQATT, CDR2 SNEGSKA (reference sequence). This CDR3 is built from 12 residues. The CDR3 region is CSATQGAGEAFF.

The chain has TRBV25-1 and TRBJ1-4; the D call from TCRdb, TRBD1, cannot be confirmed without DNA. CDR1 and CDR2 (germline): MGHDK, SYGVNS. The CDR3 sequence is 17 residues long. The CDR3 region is CASSEFSSRQGHEKLFF.

CDR3 in amino acids: CASSRTTEANYGYTF. The chain carries TRBV3-1 and TRBJ1-2. This CDR3 is 15 amino acids long. Germline CDR1 reads LGHDT; CDR2 reads YNNKEL (reference sequence).

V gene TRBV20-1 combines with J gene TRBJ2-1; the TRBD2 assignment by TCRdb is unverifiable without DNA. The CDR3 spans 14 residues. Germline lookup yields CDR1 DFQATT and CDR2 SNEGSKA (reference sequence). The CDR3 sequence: CSASHAGTYNEQFF.

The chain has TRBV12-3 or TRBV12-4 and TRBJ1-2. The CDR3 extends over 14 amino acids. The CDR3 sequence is CASSLAGQIYGYTF.

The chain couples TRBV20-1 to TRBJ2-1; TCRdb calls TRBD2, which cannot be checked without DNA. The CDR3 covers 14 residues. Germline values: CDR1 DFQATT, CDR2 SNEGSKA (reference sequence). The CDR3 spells CSARPGGPDKEQFF.

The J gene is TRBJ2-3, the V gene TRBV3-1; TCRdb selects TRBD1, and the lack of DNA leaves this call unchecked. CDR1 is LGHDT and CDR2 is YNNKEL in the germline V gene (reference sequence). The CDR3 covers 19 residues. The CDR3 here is CASSRVSATGQGNTDTQYF.

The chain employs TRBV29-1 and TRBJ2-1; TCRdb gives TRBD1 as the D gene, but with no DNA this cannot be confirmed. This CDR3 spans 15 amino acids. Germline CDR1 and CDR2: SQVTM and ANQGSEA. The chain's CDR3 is CSVEAPGHGSYEQFF.

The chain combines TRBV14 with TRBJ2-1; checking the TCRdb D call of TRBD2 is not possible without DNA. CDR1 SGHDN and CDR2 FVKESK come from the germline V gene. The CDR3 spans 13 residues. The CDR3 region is CASSSGPRGEQFF.

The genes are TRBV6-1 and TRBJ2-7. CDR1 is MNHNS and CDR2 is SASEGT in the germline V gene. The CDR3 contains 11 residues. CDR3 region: CASSDLYEQYF.

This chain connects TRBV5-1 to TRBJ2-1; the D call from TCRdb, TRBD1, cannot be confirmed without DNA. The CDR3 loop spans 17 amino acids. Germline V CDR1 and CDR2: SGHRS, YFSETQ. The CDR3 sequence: CASSFTSQGASYNEQFF.

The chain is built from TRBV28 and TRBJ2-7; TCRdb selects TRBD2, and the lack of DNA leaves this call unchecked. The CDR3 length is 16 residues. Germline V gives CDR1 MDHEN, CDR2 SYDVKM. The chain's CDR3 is CASSTHWREMNDEQYF.

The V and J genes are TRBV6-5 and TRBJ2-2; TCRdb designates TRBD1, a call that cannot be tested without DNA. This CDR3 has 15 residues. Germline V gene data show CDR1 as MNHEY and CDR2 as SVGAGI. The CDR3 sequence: CASGPGTTNTGELFF.